What follows describes a single T cell receptor (beta chain). Its antigen is as yet unknown. This CDR3 contains 15 residues. Germline V CDR1 and CDR2: MRHNA, SNTAGT. Trimming took off 6 bases at V and 5 bases at J, with 17 bases between the two ends. Treatment described: approximately 18 received Ad26.COV2.S at low or high dose, single or two shots; roughly 5 received placebo; per-sample allocation not given. Samples came from day 63 after the first vaccine or placebo injection. Generated by immunoSEQ multiplex PCR, the TCRdb table keeps only in-frame clones and is missing some. The sample has more than 400,000 clones, around 92% seen once. The data originate from a study of Ad26.COV2.S vaccination and SARS-CoV-2 variants. Study-wide context: In the COV1001 trial, the donor was in the Ad26.COV2.S arm.

General study findings and limits: Total T cell responses may have been underestimated by the TCR breadth and depth analyses. Reported findings describe substantial breadth in spike-specific CD8+ and CD4+ T cell responses following vaccination.

Specimen: peripheral blood, collected in a trial of Ad26.COV2.S vaccine versus placebo. The clonotype was recovered from a person between 18 and 60 years old who received the Ad26.COV2.S COVID-19 vaccine or a placebo. The V call is TRBV6-4, the J call TRBJ2-4; tentative D call: TRBD2 (6 bases). In DNA, the CDR3 is TGTGCCAGCAGCGACACGAGACTAGGGGAAAACATTCAGTACTTC. It encodes CASSDTRLGENIQYF.